A selection of T cell receptor beta chains follows, all from one sample in a study of OX40 agonist ivuxolimab in advanced cancers. Assay used: immunoSEQ multiplex PCR; TCRdb lists only in-frame clones, some missing. The sample holds over 15,000 clones, about 81% seen once. This specimen was CD4+ or CD8+ T cells sorted from blood, taken in a trial of the OX40 agonist ivuxolimab. The receptors were sampled from an adult with an advanced solid tumor such as melanoma, head and neck, liver or kidney cancer. The CDR3 runs from the conserved cysteine through the conserved F or W. Fields, in order: D gene, clone size, J gene, V gene, CDR3 DNA, CDR3 protein. D genes are given only for firm matches. Only some rows state a clone size, as once, few, many or a class for expanded clones.

-	-	TRBJ1-3	TRBV28	TGTGCCAGCAGTTTGGATGGAAACACCATATATTTT	CASSLDGNTIYF
-	-	TRBJ1-3	TRBV9	TGTGCCAGCAGCGTAGAGGCAGGCAACGTGAATTTAAGAAACACCATATATTTT	CASSVEAGNVNLRNTIYF
-	-	TRBJ1-2	TRBV29-1	TGCAGCGTTGAAGGTCAGGGGTATGGCTACACCTTC	CSVEGQGYGYTF
-	once	TRBJ2-1	TRBV25-1	TGTGCCAGCAGTGAAGGGACGTACTCCTACAATGAGCAGTTCTTC	CASSEGTYSYNEQFF
TRBD1	once	TRBJ2-7	TRBV29-1	TGCAGCGTCTCCGGACAGGGCTACGAGCAGTACTTC	CSVSGQGYEQYF
-	-	TRBJ1-1	TRBV27	TGTGCCAGCAGTTTATTTGGACAGACTGAAGCTTTCTTT	CASSLFGQTEAFF
-	-	TRBJ2-7	TRBV19	TGTGCCAGTAGTATAGATATAGGACAATCAACCTACGAGCAGTACTTC	CASSIDIGQSTYEQYF
TRBD2	once	TRBJ2-5	TRBV7-3	TGTGCCAGCAGCTCTAGCGGGGGTCGTTCGGAGACCCAGTACTTC	CASSSSGGRSETQYF
TRBD2	-	TRBJ2-7	TRBV5-4	TGTGCCAGCAGCTTGGCGGGAGGGGGCTACGAGCAGTACTTC	CASSLAGGGYEQYF
-	few	TRBJ1-2	TRBV21-1	TGTGCCAGCAGCAAAGACGAGGGGGCGCTTGACTATGGCTACACCTTC	CASSKDEGALDYGYTF
-	-	TRBJ2-1	TRBV27	TGTGCCAGCAGTAATACAGGCCTGTACAATGAGCAGTTCTTC	CASSNTGLYNEQFF
-	-	TRBJ2-7	TRBV4-1	TGCGCCAGCAGCCAAGATGAGGGCCCGTCCTACGAGCAGTACTTC	CASSQDEGPSYEQYF
-	-	TRBJ1-2	TRBV5-5	TGCGCCAGCAGCCGGGAGTTGGACAGCTATGGCTACACCTTC	CASSRELDSYGYTF
-	-	TRBJ2-2	TRBV4-3	TGCGCCAGCAGCCGCCTAGGAGGGGAGCTGTTTTTT	CASSRLGGELFF
-	-	TRBJ1-2	TRBV7-2	TGTGCCAGCAGCGTACAGGAGGCTTATGGCTACACCTTC	CASSVQEAYGYTF
TRBD1	-	TRBJ2-7	TRBV16	TGTGCCAGCAGCCAATCAGGACAGGGTACCTACGAGCAGTACTTC	CASSQSGQGTYEQYF
TRBD1	-	TRBJ2-7	TRBV5-4	TGTGCCAGCAGCCCAGGACAGGGGGCCTACGAGCAGTACTTC	CASSPGQGAYEQYF
-	-	TRBJ2-1	TRBV6-4	TGTGCCAGCAGTGACGGGACTGAGAACAATGAGCAGTTCTTC	CASSDGTENNEQFF
-	large	TRBJ1-2	TRBV7-9	TGTGCCAGCAGCTCCGACAACCTCTATGGCTACACCTTC	CASSSDNLYGYTF
TRBD2	once	TRBJ2-5	TRBV4-3	TGCGCCAGCAGCCCCGGGACTAGCGGGAGAGGGAAGACCCAGTACTTC	CASSPGTSGRGKTQYF
TRBD1	-	TRBJ2-7	TRBV19	TGTGCCAGTAGTCCCGGGGGACAGGGGGCGAACGAGCAGTACTTC	CASSPGGQGANEQYF
-	-	TRBJ2-7	TRBV19	TGTGCCAGTACCCCCACCCCGGGCCACGAGCAGTACTTC	CASTPTPGHEQYF
TRBD1	-	TRBJ1-1	TRBV11-2	TGTGCCAGCAGCTTAGATCCCCAGGGGGGAACTGAAGCTTTCTTT	CASSLDPQGGTEAFF
TRBD2	-	TRBJ2-7	TRBV2	TGTGCCAGCCGTGGGGTCGAGGGACTAGCGGGAGAGCAGTACTTC	CASRGVEGLAGEQYF
-	-	TRBJ2-1	TRBV6-5	TGTGCCAGCAGCGCCGGGACCTACAATGAGCAGTTCTTC	CASSAGTYNEQFF
-	few	TRBJ2-7	TRBV5-8	TGTGCCAGCAGCTTTGGCTTCTACGAGCAGTACTTC	CASSFGFYEQYF
-	-	TRBJ2-7	TRBV19	TGTGCCAGTATGGCAGGCCCTACGGAGCAGTACTTC	CASMAGPTEQYF
TRBD2	many	TRBJ2-1	TRBV19	TGTGCCAGTACCCTGACTAGCGGGAGGGCCTCATACAATGAGCAGTTCTTC	CASTLTSGRASYNEQFF
-	-	TRBJ2-2	TRBV4-2	TGTGCCAGCAGCCAATTACTCAACGCATGGGCCGGGGAGCTGTTTTTT	CASSQLLNAWAGELFF
TRBD1	once	TRBJ1-2	TRBV29-1	TGCAGCGTTGAAGGAGACAGGGGTACCTATGGCTACACCTTC	CSVEGDRGTYGYTF
-	-	TRBJ1-1	TRBV23-1	TGCGCCAGCAGTCCATCCGGGGCGGACATGAACACTGAAGCTTTCTTT	CASSPSGADMNTEAFF
TRBD1	-	TRBJ2-7	TRBV7-9	TGTGCCAGCAGCTTAGCGGGGAAGGGCAGGGGGCCCTACGAGCAGTACTTC	CASSLAGKGRGPYEQYF
TRBD1	-	TRBJ2-7	TRBV10-3	TGTGCCATCAGTGAGAAGAGGGACAGGGAAAAGGGCGAGCAGTACTTC	CAISEKRDREKGEQYF
-	-	TRBJ2-7	TRBV27	TGTGCCAGCAGTGGGACTTATCCCTACGAGCAGTACTTC	CASSGTYPYEQYF
-	once	TRBJ1-3	TRBV5-1	TGCGCCAGCAGCTTGATGAGGAGGTCCTCTGGAAACACCATATATTTT	CASSLMRRSSGNTIYF
TRBD2	once	TRBJ2-7	TRBV6-5	TGTGCCAGCAGTTATCAAGCGGGAGGTTCGGACGAGCAGTACTTC	CASSYQAGGSDEQYF
-	-	TRBJ2-3	TRBV29-1	TGCAGCGTTGAAGATTTGGAGGGGAGTGTGGCAGATACGCAGTATTTT	CSVEDLEGSVADTQYF
-	-	TRBJ2-3	TRBV19	TGTGCCAGTAGTGCCCTCCCGGGCGTGGCAGATACGCAGTATTTT	CASSALPGVADTQYF
TRBD1	-	TRBJ1-2	TRBV27	TGTGCCAGCAGAGAGACAGGGGGCTTTGGCTACACCTTC	CASRETGGFGYTF
-	-	TRBJ2-5	TRBV5-4	TGTGCCAGCAGCTTCGCCATGCAAAAAGAGACCCAGTACTTC	CASSFAMQKETQYF
TRBD1	-	TRBJ1-1	TRBV27	TGTGCCAGCAGTTTAGGACAGGGTTTGGGTGAAGCTTTCTTT	CASSLGQGLGEAFF
-	once	TRBJ2-5	TRBV28	TGTGCCAGTAGGGGAGTGTGGACAGCTCAAGAGACCCAGTACTTC	CASRGVWTAQETQYF
TRBD2	-	TRBJ2-5	TRBV30	TGTGCCTGGAGGGGGAGGGGCGGGGAGACCCAGTACTTC	CAWRGRGGETQYF
-	few	TRBJ2-1	TRBV6-1	TGTGCCAGCAGTAGGACTGCTTACAATGAGCAGTTCTTC	CASSRTAYNEQFF
TRBD2	-	TRBJ2-3	TRBV27	TGTGCCAGCAGTTTTGTTATCGAGGGGCGGGAGTGGTACTCGATCACAGATACGCAGTATTTT	CASSFVIEGREWYSITDTQYF
-	-	TRBJ1-3	TRBV14	TGTGCCAGCAGCCCTGCCAGCTCTGGAAACACCATATATTTT	CASSPASSGNTIYF
-	-	TRBJ2-7	TRBV20-1	TGCAGTGCCGGCACCTACGAGCAGTACTTC	CSAGTYEQYF
-	-	TRBJ2-1	TRBV6-1	TGTGCCAGCAGTGAGGACACCTACAATGAGCAGTTCTTC	CASSEDTYNEQFF
TRBD1	few	TRBJ1-2	TRBV7-9	TGTGCCAGCAGCTTACTGGACAGGGGGGACTATGGCTACACCTTC	CASSLLDRGDYGYTF
TRBD1	-	TRBJ2-7	TRBV30	TGTGCCTGGAGTGTATTTTTGAGACAGGGGGCCTACGAGCAGTACTTC	CAWSVFLRQGAYEQYF
TRBD1	-	TRBJ2-5	TRBV5-1	TGCGCCAGCAGCCCGGACAGGCAAGAGACCCAGTACTTC	CASSPDRQETQYF